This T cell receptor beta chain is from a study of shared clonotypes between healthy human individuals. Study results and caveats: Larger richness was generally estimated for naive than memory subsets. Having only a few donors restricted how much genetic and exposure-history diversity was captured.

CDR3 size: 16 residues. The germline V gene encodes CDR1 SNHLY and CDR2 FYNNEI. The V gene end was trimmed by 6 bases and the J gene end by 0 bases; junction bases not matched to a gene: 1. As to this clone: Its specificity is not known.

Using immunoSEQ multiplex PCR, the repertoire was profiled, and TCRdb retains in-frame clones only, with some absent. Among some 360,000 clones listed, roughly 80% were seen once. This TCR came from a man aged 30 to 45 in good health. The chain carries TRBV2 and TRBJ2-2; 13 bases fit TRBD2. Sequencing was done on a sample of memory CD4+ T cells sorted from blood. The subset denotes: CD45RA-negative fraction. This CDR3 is CASRGLAGPNTGELFF. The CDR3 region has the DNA TGTGCCAGCAGGGGACTAGCGGGACCGAACACCGGGGAGCTGTTTTTT.